This TCR beta chain was profiled in a study of T-cell reconstitution after alpha-beta-depleted transplantation in children. Study-wide results and caveats: T cells produced anew were the main source of T-cell counts and diversity one year after transplant. Surviving thymic progenitors and recipient T cells were the source of high TCRbeta diversity at day 60 in some patients.

Concerning this clonotype: Antigen unknown.

CDR3 length: 15 amino acids. Germline CDR1 is MRHNA and CDR2 is SNTAGT. V trimming: 0 bases; J trimming: 10 bases; junction bases outside the gene matches: 5. Preparation of the TCRbeta library used unique molecular identifiers. TCRdb called the PCR reads again in MiXCR, with one record for every CDR3 protein. The sample consists of 780,000 or so distinct CDR3 sequences, about 16% of them appearing once. This chain uses TRBV6-4 with TRBJ2-1, with 11 nucleotides matching TRBD1. The sequencing here drew on PBMCs, mostly from graft donor cells, taken 360 days after TCRalphabeta/CD19-depleted stem cell transplant. The receptor's source is a male patient between 10 and 17 years old who had a stem cell transplant for acute lymphoblastic leukemia, so the T cells may come from the graft donor. The CDR3 is CASSDSRTGGREQFF. DNA of the CDR3: TGTGCCAGCAGTGACTCGAGGACAGGGGGCAGGGAGCAGTTCTTC.